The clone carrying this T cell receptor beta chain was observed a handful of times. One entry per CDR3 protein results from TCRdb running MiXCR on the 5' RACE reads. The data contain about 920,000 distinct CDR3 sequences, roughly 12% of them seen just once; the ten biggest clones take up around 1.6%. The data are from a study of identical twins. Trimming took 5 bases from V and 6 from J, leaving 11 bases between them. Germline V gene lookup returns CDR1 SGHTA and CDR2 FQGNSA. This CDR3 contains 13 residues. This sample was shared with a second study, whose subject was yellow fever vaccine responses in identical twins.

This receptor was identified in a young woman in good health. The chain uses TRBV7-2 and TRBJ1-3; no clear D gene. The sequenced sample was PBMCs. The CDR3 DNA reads TGTGCCAGCAGCGGCGGCGGCCCAAACACCATATATTTT. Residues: CASSGGGPNTIYF.